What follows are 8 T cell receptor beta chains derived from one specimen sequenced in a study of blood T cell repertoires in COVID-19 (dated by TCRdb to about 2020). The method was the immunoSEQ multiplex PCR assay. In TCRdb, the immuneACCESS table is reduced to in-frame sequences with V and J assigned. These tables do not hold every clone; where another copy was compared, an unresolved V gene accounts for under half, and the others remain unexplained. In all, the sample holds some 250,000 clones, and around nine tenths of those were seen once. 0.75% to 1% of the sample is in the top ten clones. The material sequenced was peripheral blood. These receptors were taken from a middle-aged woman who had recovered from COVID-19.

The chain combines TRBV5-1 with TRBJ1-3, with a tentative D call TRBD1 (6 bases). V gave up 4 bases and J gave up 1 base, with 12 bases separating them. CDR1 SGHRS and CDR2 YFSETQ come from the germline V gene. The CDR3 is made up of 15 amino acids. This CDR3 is CASSAAGTSGNTIYF. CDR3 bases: TGCGCCAGCAGCGCCGCAGGGACATCTGGAAACACCATATATTTT.

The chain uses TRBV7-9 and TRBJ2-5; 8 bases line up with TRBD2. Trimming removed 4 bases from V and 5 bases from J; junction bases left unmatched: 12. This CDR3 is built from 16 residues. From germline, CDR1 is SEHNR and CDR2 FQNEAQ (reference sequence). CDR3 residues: CASSSIAGPRGETQYF. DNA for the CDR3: TGTGCCAGCAGCTCCATAGCGGGACCCAGAGGGGAGACCCAGTACTTC.

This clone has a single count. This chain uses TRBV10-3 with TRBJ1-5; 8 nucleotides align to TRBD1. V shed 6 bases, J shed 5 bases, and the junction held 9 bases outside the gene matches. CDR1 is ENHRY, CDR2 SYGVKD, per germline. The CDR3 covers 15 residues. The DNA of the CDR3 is TGTGCCATCAGAGCCACAGGGGGGGTTGATCAGCCCCAGCATTTT. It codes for CAIRATGGVDQPQHF.

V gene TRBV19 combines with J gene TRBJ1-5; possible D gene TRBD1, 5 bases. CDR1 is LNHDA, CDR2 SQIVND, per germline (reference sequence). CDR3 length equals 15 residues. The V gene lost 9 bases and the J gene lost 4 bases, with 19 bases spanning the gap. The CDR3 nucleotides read TGTGCCAGCAGCGCATGGGGGGTCGGGAATCAGCCCCAGCATTTT. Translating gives CASSAWGVGNQPQHF.

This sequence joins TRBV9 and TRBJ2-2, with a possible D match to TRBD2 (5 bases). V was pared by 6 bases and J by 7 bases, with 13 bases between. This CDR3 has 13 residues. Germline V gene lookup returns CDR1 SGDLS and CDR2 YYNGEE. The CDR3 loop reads CASNPAGVGELFF. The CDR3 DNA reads TGTGCCAGCAACCCGGCCGGGGTCGGGGAGCTGTTTTTT.

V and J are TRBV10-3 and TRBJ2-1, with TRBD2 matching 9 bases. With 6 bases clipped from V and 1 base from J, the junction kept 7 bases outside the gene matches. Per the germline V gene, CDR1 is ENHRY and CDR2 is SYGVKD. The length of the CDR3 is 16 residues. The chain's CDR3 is CAISTPREGSYNEQFF. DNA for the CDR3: TGTGCCATCAGCACACCGCGGGAGGGGTCCTACAATGAGCAGTTCTTC.

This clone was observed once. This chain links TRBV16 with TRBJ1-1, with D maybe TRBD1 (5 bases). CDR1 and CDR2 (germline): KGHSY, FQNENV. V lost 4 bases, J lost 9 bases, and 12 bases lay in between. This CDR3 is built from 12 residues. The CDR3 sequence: CASSPNGGKAFF. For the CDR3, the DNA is TGTGCCAGCAGCCCCAACGGGGGTAAAGCTTTCTTT.

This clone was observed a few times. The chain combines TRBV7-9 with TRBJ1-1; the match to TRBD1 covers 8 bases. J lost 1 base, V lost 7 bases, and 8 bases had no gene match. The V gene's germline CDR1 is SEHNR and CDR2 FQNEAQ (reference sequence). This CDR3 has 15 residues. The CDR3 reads CASNPQGAGNTEAFF. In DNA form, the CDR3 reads TGTGCCAGCAACCCCCAGGGGGCGGGGAACACTGAAGCTTTCTTT.